This T cell receptor (beta chain) was profiled in a study of T cells in Graves' hyperthyroidism and ophthalmopathy. This clonotype was picked up many times. Germline CDR1 is LNHNV and CDR2 is YYDKDF (reference sequence). V lost 3 bases and J 6 bases, leaving 8 bases between the germline ends. The CDR3 extends over 12 amino acids. Amplification yielded TCR beta CDR3 regions, with RNA transcripts as the source. The study used the HTBI primer set for a first-round RT-PCR of the TCR CDR3. TCRdb recomputed calls from the multiplex PCR reads with MiXCR, one row per CDR3 protein. The repertoire holds some 440,000 distinct CDR3 sequences, with roughly 14% as singletons.

Sequencing was carried out using blood. The chain couples TRBV15 to TRBJ1-2, with D unclear. The clonotype was recovered from a woman aged 18-29 years with Graves' hyperthyroidism. The CDR3 sequence is CATSRGTNGYTF. The CDR3 bases are TGTGCCACCAGCAGGGGCACGAATGGCTACACCTTC.